This entry features one T cell receptor beta chain sequence. Its antigen is currently not known. No much larger clone exists at a distance of one base, and base qualities are not known. The record originates from a study of naive CD8 T cells in extremely preterm neonates (dated by TCRdb to about 2017). Regarding the study in general: The adult participants' age range is given as 25-50 years in the abstract but as 20-50 years in the methods. The study compared TCRbeta CDR3 repertoires of sorted naive CD8+ T cells across four age groups: extremely preterm neonates, term neonates, young children and adults. Results and caveats for the whole study, not just this receptor: Preterm neonates had significantly lower iChao1 richness than all other age groups (p < 0.05) and an even clone distribution, indicating a less rich repertoire. Prospective longitudinal studies of preterm and term neonates were called for by the authors so that T cell development could be tracked within individuals. Compared with the older groups, preterm CDR3s were shorter and closer to germline, carrying fewer N additions and showing less junctional trimming. As limitations, the authors pointed to a small sample size and variable productive template counts among preterm samples. A higher proportion of shared CDR3 nucleotide sequences was found in preterm neonates (around 2.7%) than in term neonates (approximately 0.4%), young children (roughly 0.03%) and adults (roughly 0.01%).

The CDR3 sequence holds 14 residues, the cysteine and phenylalanine included. The read is trimmed to its CDR3 DNA, 42 bases read in frame from base 1. V and J lose 5 bases and 2 bases, and a span of 13 bases separates them. CDR1 MNHNY and CDR2 SVGAGI were looked up in the germline V gene (reference sequence). The peripheral blood donors were five healthy children aged roughly 15-60 months who were having elective routine surgery, plus five healthy nonsmoking adults. A FACSAria III cell sorter was used to sort live, Annexin V-negative naive CD8+ T cells (CD3+CD8+CD45RA+CCR7+). Per sample, between roughly 19,000 and 100,000 naive CD8+ T cells were obtained by sorting. Mononuclear cells were isolated from diluted blood by Ficoll-Paque density gradient centrifugation. Before sorting, mononuclear cells were cryopreserved in approximately 10% DMSO plus 90% FBS and kept long term at -150 degrees C. After thawing, the cells were stained with Annexin V and with antibodies against CD3, CD8, CCR7 and CD45RA. The DNeasy Blood and Tissue Kit was used to extract genomic DNA from snap-frozen pellets of sorted cells.

A two-step, bias-controlled multiplex PCR was used to amplify TCRbeta CDR3 regions from genomic DNA. Primers specific for every TRBV and TRBJ gene segment were included in the multiplex PCR. The immunoSEQ Assay was used to generate the TCRbeta repertoire data. In the source study's methods: A relative-frequency ratio and a modified nearest-neighbor algorithm were applied to filter and cluster reads so that closely related sequences were merged. IMGT annotation was followed for the assignment of V, D and J genes to CDR3 sequences. Template counts were quantified against synthetic TCR CDR3 analog sequences and normalized for PCR amplification bias. Only unique productive sequences, defined as in-frame CDR3 sequences without stop codons, were included in the analyses. The immunoSEQ Analyzer software was used to compute clonality, defined as 1 minus Pielou's evenness, and iChao1 richness. Statistical tests were run in JMP, with either Student's t-test or a non-parametric test chosen according to Shapiro-Wilk normality results. Entries here come from immuneACCESS through TCRdb and include only in-frame sequences with V and J called. Some clones fail to appear in such tables; in the studies checked, an unresolved V gene covers under half of the shortfall, and the cause of the remainder is unknown. That table supplies the V and J calls and clone size; D and trimming were determined from the DNA. The sample data list thousands of clones, and about 96% of these were observed just once. Roughly 0.36% of the sample is in the top ten clones.

The TCR was taken from a human donor in good health. Sequenced sample: naive CD8+ T cells from blood. Recombination linked TRBV6-6 to TRBJ2-7, with TRBD1 perhaps the D gene, on 5 matching bases. The bases read TGTGCCAGCAGTCAACAGGCACCACCCTACGAGCAGTACTTC. This yields the protein CASSQQAPPYEQYF.